These 19 T cell receptor beta chains were sequenced from one sample in a study of Tregs in tolerant kidney transplant recipients. Recipients received nonmyeloablative bone marrow transplants from related graft donors, with transient mixed chimerism. Using immunoSEQ multiplex PCR, the repertoire was profiled, and TCRdb retains in-frame clones only, with some absent. The sample holds some 57,000 clones, over 80% seen once. Source: CD8+ T cells from blood (PBMCs), taken 24 months after the transplant. The origin of the receptors is a human patient who received a combined kidney and bone marrow transplant. Some T cells here may be from the graft donor.

The chain is built from TRBV13 and TRBJ2-5; a weak D match, TRBD2 (7 bases). The CDR3 runs 15 residues. V was trimmed by 4 bases and J by 2 bases, leaving 14 bases between them. Germline CDR1 reads PRHDT; CDR2 reads FYEKMQ (reference sequence). As DNA, the CDR3 is TGTGCCAGCAGCTGGGGAGGGGGGGGGCAAGAGACCCAGTACTTC. It yields the protein CASSWGGGGQETQYF.

V usage is TRBV25-1 and J usage is TRBJ2-3, with unresolved D. The CDR3 spans 13 residues. The V gene's germline CDR1 is MGHDK and CDR2 SYGVNS. The ends were cut back, 9 bases at V and 8 bases at J, with 18 bases in the middle. The CDR3 DNA sequence: TGTGCCAGACTTCCTCCTCTGCGAGGTACGCAGTATTTT. As protein: CARLPPLRGTQYF.

The gene calls are TRBV13 and TRBJ2-5; the match to TRBD2 covers 12 bases. The closer fit of TRBJ2-7 to the DNA end suggests the J call may be wrong. The CDR3 loop spans 15 amino acids. Per germline, CDR1 PRHDT and CDR2 FYEKMQ (reference sequence). Written as DNA, the CDR3 is TGTGCCAGCAGCTTAGGACTAGCGGGGGGTTACGAGCAGTACTTC. It translates to CASSLGLAGGYEQYF.

This clone was recorded only once. The chain links TRBV5-1 to TRBJ2-2; 8 nucleotides agree with TRBD2. V lost 3 bases to trimming and J lost 5 bases; unmatched junction nucleotides: 9. Per germline, CDR1 SGHRS and CDR2 YFSETQ. CDR3 size: 16 residues. CDR3 in DNA: TGCGCCAGCAGCTCCTCTCGGACTAGCTTAACCGGGGAGCTGTTTTTT. This encodes CASSSSRTSLTGELFF.

V usage is TRBV7-3 and J usage is TRBJ1-2; 8 positions agree with TRBD1. The germline V gene has CDR1 SGHTA and CDR2 FQGTGA. The CDR3 is 15 amino acids. Trimming removed 4 bases from V and 4 bases from J; junction bases left unmatched: 8. Here the CDR3 reads CASSSLTGVVYGYTF. The DNA for the CDR3 is TGTGCCAGCAGCTCACTGACAGGGGTAGTCTATGGCTACACCTTC.

This clone was detected only a few times. This sample also contains other DNA sequences that code for the same CDR3. The chain links TRBV5-6 to TRBJ1-3; 8 bases fit TRBD1. This CDR3 comprises 14 residues. V lost 2 bases, J lost 3 bases, and 1 base stayed unmatched. Germline V CDR1 and CDR2: SGHDT, YYEEEE. CDR3 DNA: TGTGCCAGCAGCTTTGGGACAGGTGGAAACACCATATATTTT. Protein sequence: CASSFGTGGNTIYF.

The chain couples TRBV11-3 to TRBJ2-3; D unresolved. Germline V gene sequence: CDR1 SGHNT, CDR2 YENEEA. The CDR3 has 13 amino acids. The V end was cut by 5 bases, the J end by 2 bases, with 8 bases between. The CDR3 DNA sequence: TGTGCCAGCAGCCCTAGGAACACAGATACGCAGTATTTT. It is translated as CASSPRNTDTQYF.

The V and J genes are TRBV2 and TRBJ2-7; 8 bases map to TRBD2. V lost 10 bases, J lost 2 bases, and 4 bases stayed unmatched. The CDR3 loop spans 12 amino acids. Germline assignment: CDR1 SNHLY and CDR2 FYNNEI. CDR3 sequence (DNA): TGTGCCATTGAGCGGGGGACCTACGAGCAGTACTTC. It codes for CAIERGTYEQYF.

The V and J genes are TRBV4-1 and TRBJ1-1, with a possible D match to TRBD1 (5 bases). Trimming cost V 1 base and J 3 bases, with 18 bases left between them. Germline V gene lookup returns CDR1 MGHRA and CDR2 YSYEKL. The CDR3 loop spans 17 amino acids. CDR3 in DNA: TGCGCCAGCAGCCAAGGAAGAGCCAGGGCCTTATACACTGAAGCTTTCTTT. Translated, it gives CASSQGRARALYTEAFF.

V and J are TRBV5-1 and TRBJ2-7, with D unclear. Per the germline V gene, CDR1 is SGHRS and CDR2 is YFSETQ. Trimming pared 0 bases from V and 2 bases from J, leaving 12 bases between. CDR3 length: 15 residues. The CDR3 DNA sequence: TGCGCCAGCAGCTTGGCCCCTGACACGGCCTACGAGCAGTACTTC. Its translation is CASSLAPDTAYEQYF.

J is TRBJ2-7 and V is TRBV9; 9 nucleotides line up with TRBD1. The ends lost 4 bases at V and 5 bases at J; junction bases unmatched: 10. This CDR3 contains 15 residues. Germline values: CDR1 SGDLS, CDR2 YYNGEE. Here the CDR3 reads CASSSTQGAAHEQYF. As DNA, the CDR3 is TGTGCCAGCAGCTCAACACAGGGGGCGGCCCACGAGCAGTACTTC.

The chain carries TRBV27 and TRBJ2-3; 9 positions agree with TRBD2. Germline V gives CDR1 MNHEY, CDR2 SMNVEV (reference sequence). This CDR3 is 18 amino acids long. V gave up 4 bases and J gave up 1 base; unmatched junction bases: 12. The CDR3 DNA sequence: TGTGCCAGCAGTTCGGGGTTCGGACTAGCGAGCGGCACAGATACGCAGTATTTT. It codes for CASSSGFGLASGTDTQYF.

This clone was detected once. This chain joins TRBV5-6 and TRBJ2-7; D uncertain. Deletions cut 2 bases from V and 6 bases from J, with 6 bases between. This CDR3 is built from 11 residues. The germline V gene has CDR1 SGHDT and CDR2 YYEEEE. The CDR3 here is CASSFSVEQYF. The CDR3 DNA sequence: TGTGCCAGCAGCTTTAGTGTCGAGCAGTACTTC.

V and J are TRBV21-1 and TRBJ2-7; the DNA was not used to check the table's D call, TRBD2. TRBV21-1 is given as a pseudogene. This CDR3 comprises 18 residues. The CDR3 nucleotides are TGTGCCAGCAGCAAAGTCGGGCCGAATAGGGAGTCCACCTACGAGCAGTACTTC. Its translation is CASSKVGPNRESTYEQYF.

The gene calls are TRBV19 and TRBJ1-1, with no clear D. Germline V gene lookup returns CDR1 LNHDA and CDR2 SQIVND (reference sequence). CDR3 length equals 12 residues. With 10 bases removed from V and 2 bases from J, the gap between germline ends came to 11 bases. Here the CDR3 DNA reads TGTGCCACCGAACAGAGTAACACTGAAGCTTTCTTT. It specifies CATEQSNTEAFF.

The rearrangement uses TRBV4-2 and TRBJ2-2; D ambiguous. Looked up from germline, CDR1 is LGHNA and CDR2 is YNFKEQ. The CDR3 has 12 amino acids. Trimming stripped 0 bases from V and 9 bases from J, with 5 bases between. The CDR3 protein is CASSQDNWELFF. In nucleotides, the CDR3 is TGTGCCAGCAGCCAAGATAACTGGGAGCTGTTTTTT.

The rearrangement uses TRBV4-2 and TRBJ1-2; no clear D gene. Germline values: CDR1 LGHNA, CDR2 YNFKEQ. V was trimmed by 0 bases and J by 6 bases, leaving 8 bases between them. This CDR3 is built from 13 residues. The CDR3 DNA reads TGTGCCAGCAGCCAAGATTCCCGCGATGGCTACACCTTC. It codes for CASSQDSRDGYTF.

This chain joins TRBV27 and TRBJ2-4; the D is unclear. Germline V lookup: CDR1 MNHEY, CDR2 SMNVEV (reference sequence). The CDR3 loop spans 15 amino acids. V was trimmed by 2 bases and J by 2 bases, leaving 10 bases between them. The CDR3 region is CASSLGYGSKNIQYF. CDR3 bases: TGTGCCAGCAGTTTAGGCTACGGGTCCAAAAACATTCAGTACTTC.

This chain joins TRBV2 and TRBJ1-6; 8 bases are shared with TRBD1. CDR3 length: 13 amino acids. Losses at the gene ends were 8 bases for V and 8 bases for J; bases not matched to a gene: 5. Germline CDR1 and CDR2: SNHLY and FYNNEI. Here the CDR3 reads CASLGTGDSPLHF. The CDR3 nucleotides are TGTGCCAGCCTTGGGACAGGAGATTCACCCCTCCACTTT.